This record concerns one T cell receptor (beta chain) sequence. Germline V gene data show CDR1 as MNHEY and CDR2 as SVGAGI. V lost 6 bases and J 3 bases, leaving 15 bases between the germline ends. This CDR3 spans 15 amino acids. The data belong to a study of blood T cell repertoires in COVID-19. Study as a whole: PBMCs, B-cell-depleted T cells, or T cells were the source of the cDNA or gDNA that made up the material.

Measured with immunoSEQ multiplex PCR; TCRdb has only the in-frame clones, and not every one. The sample yields approximately 300,000 clones, 70% to 90% seen once. This receptor was obtained from a human donor with COVID-19, enrolled during active disease. The donor label of this sample is uncertain. Sequenced sample: peripheral blood. The chain joins TRBV6-5 to TRBJ1-3, with D possibly TRBD1 on 5 matching bases. The CDR3 DNA is TGTGCCAGCAGGGAGGTGCCCGGGGGTGGAAACACCATATATTTT. The encoded protein is CASREVPGGGNTIYF.